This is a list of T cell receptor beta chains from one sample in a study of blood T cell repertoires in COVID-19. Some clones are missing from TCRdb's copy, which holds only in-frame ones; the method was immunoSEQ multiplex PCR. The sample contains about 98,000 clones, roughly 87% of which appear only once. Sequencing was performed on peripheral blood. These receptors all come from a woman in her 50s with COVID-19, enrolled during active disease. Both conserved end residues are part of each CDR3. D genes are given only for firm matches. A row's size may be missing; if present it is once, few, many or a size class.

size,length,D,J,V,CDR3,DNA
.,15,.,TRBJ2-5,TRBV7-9,CASSFGRGGQETQYF,TGTGCCAGCAGCTTTGGCCGTGGGGGGCAAGAGACCCAGTACTTC
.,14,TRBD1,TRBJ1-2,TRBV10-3,CAISQTGGSYGYTF,TGTGCCATCAGCCAGACAGGGGGCAGCTATGGCTACACCTTC
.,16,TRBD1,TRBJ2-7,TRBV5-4,CASSGGRDRGPYEQYF,TGTGCCAGCAGCGGGGGGAGGGACAGGGGGCCCTACGAGCAGTACTTC
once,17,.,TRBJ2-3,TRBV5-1,CASSLVAGAPSTDTQYF,TGCGCCAGCAGCTTGGTGGCAGGGGCCCCTAGCACAGATACGCAGTATTTT
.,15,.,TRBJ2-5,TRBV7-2,CASSPTTGRQETQYF,TGTGCCAGCAGCCCGACGACAGGTAGACAAGAGACCCAGTACTTC
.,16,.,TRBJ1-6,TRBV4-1,CASSPPGRDARSPLHF,TGCGCCAGCAGCCCCCCGGGGAGGGACGCAAGATCACCCCTCCACTTT
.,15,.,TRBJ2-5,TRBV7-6,CASSLAALSQETQYF,TGTGCCAGCAGCTTAGCTGCACTTTCTCAAGAGACCCAGTACTTC
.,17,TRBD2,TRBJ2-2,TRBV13,CASSLVGGAGNTGELFF,TGTGCCAGCAGCTTAGTCGGGGGGGCCGGAAACACCGGGGAGCTGTTTTTT
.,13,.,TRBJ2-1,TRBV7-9,CASSETRIHEQFF,TGTGCCAGCAGTGAGACTAGAATCCATGAGCAGTTCTTC
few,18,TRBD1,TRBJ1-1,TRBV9,CASSDNPGQGVGNTEAFF,TGTGCCAGCAGCGATAACCCGGGACAGGGGGTGGGGAACACTGAAGCTTTCTTT
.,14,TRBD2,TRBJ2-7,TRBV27,CASSLAGGAYEQYF,TGTGCCAGCAGTTTAGCGGGGGGTGCTTACGAGCAGTACTTC
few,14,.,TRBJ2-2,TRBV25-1,CASVGSGYTGELFF,TGTGCCAGCGTGGGTTCGGGGTACACCGGGGAGCTGTTTTTT
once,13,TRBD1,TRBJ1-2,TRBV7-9,CASSKGTGDGYTF,TGTGCCAGCAGCAAAGGGACAGGGGATGGCTACACCTTC
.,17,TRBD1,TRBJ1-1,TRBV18,CASSSDRAPRSNTEAFF,TGTGCCAGCTCATCGGACAGGGCGCCTAGGTCGAACACTGAAGCTTTCTTT
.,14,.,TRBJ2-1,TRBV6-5,CASNRGDTYNEQFF,TGTGCCAGCAACCGAGGGGACACCTACAATGAGCAGTTCTTC
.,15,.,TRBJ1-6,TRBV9,CASSVGGAFGSPLHF,TGTGCCAGCAGCGTAGGTGGGGCTTTTGGTTCACCCCTCCACTTT
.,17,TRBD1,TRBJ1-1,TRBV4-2,CASSQGIGTGTNTEAFF,TGTGCCAGCAGCCAAGGGATAGGGACAGGGACTAACACTGAAGCTTTCTTT
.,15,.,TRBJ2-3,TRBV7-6,CASRGLPPSTDTQYF,TGTGCCAGCAGGGGACTTCCCCCTAGCACAGATACGCAGTATTTT
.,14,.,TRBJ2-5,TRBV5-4,CASSLVGAEQTQYF,TGTGCCAGCAGCTTGGTGGGGGCTGAACAGACCCAGTACTTC
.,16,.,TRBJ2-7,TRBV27,CASSFQVVEATYEQYF,TGTGCCAGCAGTTTCCAAGTAGTTGAGGCCACTTACGAGCAGTACTTC
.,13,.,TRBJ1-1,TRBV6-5,CATGGVGNTEAFF,TGTGCCACTGGGGGGGTCGGAAACACTGAAGCTTTCTTT
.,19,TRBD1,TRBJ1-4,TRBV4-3,CASSQEPGTGGQTNEKLFF,TGCGCCAGCAGCCAAGAACCCGGGACAGGGGGCCAGACTAATGAAAAACTGTTTTTT
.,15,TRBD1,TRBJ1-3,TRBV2,CASRRQGSTGNTIYF,TGTGCCAGCAGAAGACAGGGATCGACTGGAAACACCATATATTTT
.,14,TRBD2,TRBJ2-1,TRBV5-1,CATAGGSSYNEQFF,TGCGCCACCGCGGGGGGGAGCTCCTACAATGAGCAGTTCTTC
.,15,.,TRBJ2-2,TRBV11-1,CASSSSPGIDRELFF,TGTGCCAGCAGTTCGTCTCCAGGGATTGACAGGGAGCTGTTTTTT
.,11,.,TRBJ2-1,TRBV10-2,CASSQGGEQFF,TGCGCCAGCAGCCAGGGTGGTGAGCAGTTCTTC
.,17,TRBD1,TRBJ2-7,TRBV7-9,CASSSFGTAILWGEQYF,TGTGCCAGCAGCAGCTTCGGGACAGCCATTCTCTGGGGCGAGCAGTACTTC
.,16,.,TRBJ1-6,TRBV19,CASSTFGGEWRSPLHF,TGTGCCAGTAGTACCTTTGGAGGGGAATGGAGATCACCCCTCCACTTT
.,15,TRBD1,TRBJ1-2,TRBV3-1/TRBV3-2,CASSQGKDRGYGYTF,TGTGCCAGCAGCCAAGGGAAGGACAGGGGCTATGGCTACACCTTC
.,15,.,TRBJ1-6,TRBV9,CASSVVAGPNSPLHF,TGTGCCAGCAGCGTAGTCGCGGGGCCCAATTCACCCCTCCACTTT
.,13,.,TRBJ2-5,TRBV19,CASRPGGEETQYF,TGTGCCAGTCGTCCGGGCGGGGAAGAGACCCAGTACTTC
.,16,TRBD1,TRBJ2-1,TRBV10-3,CAITPRQGASYNEQFF,TGTGCCATCACCCCACGGCAGGGGGCGTCCTACAATGAGCAGTTCTTC
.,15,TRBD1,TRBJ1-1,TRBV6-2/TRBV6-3,CASSYSGTDNTEAFF,TGTGCCAGCAGTTACTCCGGGACAGATAACACTGAAGCTTTCTTT
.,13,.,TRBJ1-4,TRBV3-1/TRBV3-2,CASSPNSPEKLFF,TGTGCCAGCAGCCCTAACTCGCCTGAAAAACTGTTTTTT
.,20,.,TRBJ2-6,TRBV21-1,CASSKKPGTGAFSGANVLTF,TGTGCCAGCAGCAAAAAGCCCGGGACAGGGGCTTTCTCTGGGGCCAACGTCCTGACTTTC
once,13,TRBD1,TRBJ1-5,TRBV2,CASNTGGNQPQHF,TGTGCCAGCAATACAGGGGGCAATCAGCCCCAGCATTTT
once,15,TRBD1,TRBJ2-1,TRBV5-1,CASSLDGTAYNEQFF,TGCGCCAGCAGCTTGGACGGGACAGCCTACAATGAGCAGTTCTTC
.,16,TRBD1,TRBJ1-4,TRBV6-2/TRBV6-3,CASSPDRGHTNEKLFF,TGTGCCAGCAGCCCGGACAGGGGGCATACTAATGAAAAACTGTTTTTT
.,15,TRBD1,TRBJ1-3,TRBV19,CASSTPGQILNTIYF,TGTGCCAGTAGTACGCCGGGACAGATTCTTAACACCATATATTTT
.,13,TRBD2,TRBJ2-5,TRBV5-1,CASSFGGRETQYF,TGCGCCAGCAGCTTCGGCGGGAGAGAGACCCAGTACTTC
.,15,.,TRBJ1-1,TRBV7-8,CASSFRTAKNTEAFF,TGTGCCAGCAGCTTTCGGACAGCAAAGAACACTGAAGCTTTCTTT
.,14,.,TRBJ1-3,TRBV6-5,CASSIQGDGNTIYF,TGTGCCAGCAGTATACAGGGTGATGGAAACACCATATATTTT
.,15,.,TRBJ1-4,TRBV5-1,CASSSQGAANEKLFF,TGCGCCAGCAGCTCGCAGGGTGCGGCTAATGAAAAACTGTTTTTT
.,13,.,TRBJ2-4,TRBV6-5,CASSFGFADIQYF,TGTGCCAGCAGTTTTGGTTTCGCGGACATTCAGTACTTC
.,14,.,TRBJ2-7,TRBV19,CASSIGGRSYEQYF,TGTGCCAGTAGTATAGGGGGCCGATCCTACGAGCAGTACTTC
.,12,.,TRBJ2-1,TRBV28,CASSLGGNEQFF,TGTGCCAGCAGCTTGGGGGGAAATGAGCAGTTCTTC
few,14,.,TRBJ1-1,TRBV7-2,CASSSMGMNTEAFF,TGTGCCAGCAGCTCCATGGGCATGAACACTGAAGCTTTCTTT
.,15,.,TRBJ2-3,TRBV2,CATNSGTTSTDTQYF,TGTGCCACAAATTCCGGGACAACTAGCACAGATACGCAGTATTTT
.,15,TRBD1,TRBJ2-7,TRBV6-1,CASSDGRGPSYGQYF,TGTGCCAGCAGTGATGGCAGGGGGCCTTCCTACGGGCAGTACTTC
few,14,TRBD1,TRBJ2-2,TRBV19,CASSKQGATGELFF,TGTGCCAGTAGTAAACAGGGGGCCACCGGGGAGCTGTTTTTT
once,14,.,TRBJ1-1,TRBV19,CASSIQGQNTEAFF,TGTGCCAGTAGTATACAGGGACAGAACACTGAAGCTTTCTTT
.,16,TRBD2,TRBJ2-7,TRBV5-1,CASSRGTSGQTYEQYF,TGCGCCAGCAGCAGGGGGACTAGCGGGCAAACCTACGAGCAGTACTTC
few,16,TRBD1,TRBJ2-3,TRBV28,CASTRQGLPTTDTQYF,TGTGCCAGCACGAGACAGGGGCTGCCGACGACAGATACGCAGTATTTT
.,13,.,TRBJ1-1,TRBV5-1,CASRADTNTEAFF,TGCGCCAGCAGGGCAGATACGAACACTGAAGCTTTCTTT